These 27 T cell receptor beta chains share one sample of origin, sequenced in a study of T-cell reconstitution after alpha-beta-depleted transplantation in children. During its preparation, the TCRbeta library received unique molecular identifiers. TCRdb reprocessed the PCR reads with MiXCR, giving one entry per CDR3 protein. This table has roughly 220,000 distinct CDR3 sequences, 7.5% to 9.5% appearing once. The sequenced sample was PBMCs, mostly from graft donor cells, obtained 360 days after TCRalphabeta/CD19-depleted stem cell transplant. All receptors come from a male patient between 2 and 9 years old who had a stem cell transplant for acute myeloid leukemia, so the T cells may come from the graft donor.

Many counts were recorded for this clonotype. The chain couples TRBV4-1 to TRBJ2-7; 8 bases align to TRBD2. V lost 1 base, J lost 3 bases, and 8 bases stayed unmatched. In germline, CDR1 is MGHRA, CDR2 YSYEKL. The CDR3 covers 16 residues. The CDR3 loop is CASSQAPGTSGYEQYV. As DNA, the CDR3 is TGCGCCAGCAGCCAAGCGCCTGGGACTAGTGGCTACGAGCAGTACGTC.

V gene TRBV12-3 or TRBV12-4 combines with J gene TRBJ2-6; TRBD1 might be the D (5 bases). This CDR3 has 15 residues. Trimming took off 7 bases at V and 1 base at J, with 11 bases between the two ends. CDR3 bases: TGTGCCAGCATCTCTCAGGGATCTGGGGCCAACGTCCTGACTTTC. Translating gives CASISQGSGANVLTF.

This clonotype has ten or more counts. DNA of the CDR3: TGCAGTGCTGTCCCTGGGACTAGCGGCCTTGTCCGGGCCAAAAACATTCAGTACTTC. Its translation: CSAVPGTSGLVRAKNIQYF. The chain joins TRBV20-1 to TRBJ2-4; the match to TRBD2 covers 11 bases. Trimming at V came to 5 bases and at J to 1 base, leaving 16 bases not matched to a gene. The CDR3 covers 19 residues. The V gene's germline CDR1 is DFQATT and CDR2 SNEGSKA (reference sequence).

This clonotype was picked up a small number of times. The rearrangement joins TRBV6-1 to TRBJ2-2; 7 nucleotides match TRBD1. Germline CDR1 reads MNHNS; CDR2 reads SASEGT. V trimming: 6 bases; J trimming: 3 bases; junction bases outside the gene matches: 4. The CDR3 extends over 14 amino acids. The CDR3 DNA follows: TGTGCCAGCAGACGACAGGGTTACACCGGGGAGCTGTTTTTT. Protein product: CASRRQGYTGELFF.

The rearrangement joins TRBV11-2 to TRBJ2-5; D tentatively reads TRBD1 or TRBD2 (5 bases each). Trimming pared 1 base from V and 5 bases from J, leaving 11 bases between. This CDR3 is 14 amino acids long. The germline gives CDR1 SGHAT, CDR2 FQNNGV. The CDR3 bases are TGTGCCAGCAGCTTAGCCAGGGAGCGGGAGACCCAGTACTTC. Amino acid sequence: CASSLARERETQYF.

The chain joins TRBV20-1 to TRBJ2-3; perhaps TRBD2 as D (6 bases). CDR3 length equals 15 residues. The V and J ends lost 8 bases and 1 base respectively, with 19 bases between them. Germline loops: CDR1 DFQATT, CDR2 SNEGSKA (reference sequence). The CDR3: CSSQWDSYRTDTQYF. CDR3 sequence (DNA): TGCAGTTCTCAATGGGACTCCTACCGCACAGATACGCAGTATTTT.

V gene TRBV5-6 combines with J gene TRBJ1-1, with TRBD1 matching over 10 bases. The CDR3 runs 15 residues. The germline V gene has CDR1 SGHDT and CDR2 YYEEEE. The V gene end was trimmed by 4 bases and the J gene end by 5 bases; junction bases not matched to a gene: 8. The CDR3 sequence: CASSPPGQGRTEAFF. The CDR3 bases are TGTGCCAGCAGCCCACCGGGACAGGGGCGGACTGAAGCTTTCTTT. Full variable domain (missing parts from reference TRBV5-6 and TRBJ1-1): DAGVTQSPTHLIKTRGQQVTLRCSPKSGHDTVSWYQQALGQGPQFIFQYYEEEERQRGNFPDRFSGHQFPNYSSELNVNALLLGDSALYLCASSPPGQGRTEAFFGQGTRLTVV.

This clonotype was found a few times. The gene calls are TRBV12-3 or TRBV12-4 and TRBJ2-1; 14 positions agree with TRBD2. This CDR3 is 14 amino acids long. After removal of 6 bases from V and 12 bases from J, the junction contained 7 bases not matched to a gene. The CDR3 sequence: CASRRLAGGPGQFF. DNA of the CDR3: TGTGCCAGCAGGAGACTAGCGGGGGGGCCGGGGCAGTTCTTC.

The chain is built from TRBV12-3 or TRBV12-4 and TRBJ2-7; 16 nucleotides line up with TRBD2. V was pared by 6 bases and J by 6 bases, with 5 bases of the junction left unmatched. The CDR3 runs 15 residues. For the CDR3, the DNA is TGTGCCAGCAGAAAGGGACTAGCGGGGGGGAGCGAGCAGTACGTC. Translation gives CASRKGLAGGSEQYV.

This clonotype was counted between two and nine times. This chain joins TRBV9 and TRBJ2-5, with D maybe TRBD1 (5 bases). Germline V gene data show CDR1 as SGDLS and CDR2 as YYNGEE. This CDR3 has 16 amino acids. Trimming removed 4 bases at V and 2 bases at J, with 18 bases between. The chain's CDR3 is CASSPSFQGPQETQYF. In DNA, the CDR3 is TGTGCCAGCAGCCCCTCATTCCAGGGTCCTCAAGAGACCCAGTACTTC.

This clonotype came up many times. The rearrangement links TRBV20-1 to TRBJ2-3; 9 bases are shared with TRBD2. With V trimmed by 7 bases and J by 4 bases, 6 bases remained unmatched. This CDR3 comprises 13 residues. Germline V gene lookup returns CDR1 DFQATT and CDR2 SNEGSKA (reference sequence). CDR3 in DNA: TGCAGTGGGTATAGCGGGAGTCCAGATACGCAGTATTTT. Translating it yields CSGYSGSPDTQYF.

This clonotype was counted at least ten times. The chain is built from TRBV12-3 or TRBV12-4 and TRBJ2-7, with D unclear. CDR3 length: 13 amino acids. Deletions cut 4 bases from V and 6 bases from J, with 13 bases between. Written as DNA, the CDR3 is TGTGCCAGCAGTTCCGCCTTAGGCGGCGAGCAGTACGTC. Translation gives CASSSALGGEQYV.

A few counts support this clonotype. V and J are TRBV21-1 and TRBJ2-7; the table's D call, TRBD2, has no DNA check behind it. TRBV21-1 is marked as a pseudogene. The CDR3 is 14 amino acids. The CDR3 sequence is CASSPSGTYYEQYV. The CDR3 nucleotides read TGTGCCAGCAGCCCGTCGGGGACTTACTACGAGCAGTACGTC.

The chain links TRBV12-3 or TRBV12-4 to TRBJ2-5; 7 bases are shared with TRBD1. CDR3 length: 17 amino acids. V gave up 3 bases and J gave up 0 bases; unmatched junction bases: 10. The CDR3 DNA is TGTGCCAGCAGTTTTGAGGGGGACAGTGCGTACCAAGAGACCCAGTACTTC. Translated: CASSFEGDSAYQETQYF.

This clonotype was seen once. A much larger clone sits a single nucleotide away, making a read error possible. Because the CDR3 is missing its conserved closing phenylalanine or tryptophan, this is likely a read error. CDR3 region: CSVVVRAGHNEQFL. The DNA of the CDR3 is TGCAGCGTTGTAGTTCGGGCCGGACACAATGAGCAGTTCTTG. The V gene is TRBV29-1, the J gene TRBJ2-1; D is undetermined. V was shortened by 4 bases and J by 5 bases, with 15 bases between the two germline ends. The CDR3 length is 14 residues. Per the germline V gene, CDR1 is SQVTM and CDR2 is ANQGSEA.

This clonotype appeared many times. This chain connects TRBV11-2 to TRBJ2-5; D uncertain. Trimming shortened V by 0 bases and J by 4 bases, and 3 bases separated the two germline ends. The germline CDR1 and CDR2 sequences are SGHAT and FQNNGV. There are 12 residues in the CDR3. DNA of the CDR3: TGTGCCAGCAGCTTAGAGCGAGAGACCCAGTACTTC. Encoded protein: CASSLERETQYF.

This clonotype has more than one count but fewer than ten. The chain carries TRBV15 and TRBJ2-5; the D gene could be TRBD1 or TRBD2 (7 bases each). The CDR3 extends over 14 amino acids. Trimming left V 0 bases short and J 5 bases short, with 10 bases between. Germline-derived CDR1 and CDR2 are LNHNV and YYDKDF (reference sequence). CDR3 loop: CATSRDQGGETQYF. The CDR3 DNA follows: TGTGCCACCAGCAGAGATCAGGGGGGGGAGACCCAGTACTTC.

The gene calls are TRBV7-8 and TRBJ2-5, with a weak D call TRBD1 (6 bases). Between the trimmed V and J ends, which lost 4 bases and 4 bases, there was a span of 16 bases. Germline V gives CDR1 SGHVS, CDR2 FQNEAQ. The CDR3 totals 15 residues. The CDR3 nucleotides read TGTGCCAGCAGCTCCAGGGGAGTGGTCAGAGAGACCCAGTACTTC. Protein: CASSSRGVVRETQYF.

This clonotype showed up many times. The chain is built from TRBV9 and TRBJ2-3; unclear D gene. Trimming took off 4 bases at V and 4 bases at J, with 22 bases between the two ends. The CDR3 runs 17 residues. In germline, CDR1 is SGDLS, CDR2 YYNGEE. CDR3 coding DNA: TGTGCCAGCAGCCCGTTCCGGACGGTTTCTTCTGCAGATACGCAGTATTTT. Translated: CASSPFRTVSSADTQYF.

The chain employs TRBV29-1 and TRBJ2-5; 10 bases agree with TRBD2. Germline V gene lookup returns CDR1 SQVTM and CDR2 ANQGSEA. This CDR3 has 14 amino acids. J lost 4 bases, V lost 3 bases, and 5 bases had no gene match. Written as DNA, the CDR3 is TGCAGCGTTGATTGGCTAGCGGGAGTAGAGACCCAGTACTTC. Amino acid sequence: CSVDWLAGVETQYF.

This chain uses TRBV5-1 with TRBJ1-2, with 8 bases lining up with TRBD1. CDR3 length: 14 residues. In germline, CDR1 is SGHRS, CDR2 YFSETQ. The V segment lost 4 bases and the J segment 3 bases; nucleotides outside the gene matches: 5. The CDR3 loop reads CASSADREDYGYTF. Written as DNA, the CDR3 is TGCGCCAGCAGCGCGGACAGGGAGGACTATGGCTACACCTTC. The variable domain in full, with the rest retrieved from reference TRBV5-1 and TRBJ1-2, is KAGVTQTPRYLIKTRGQQVTLSCSPISGHRSVSWYQQTPGQGLQFLFEYFSETQRNKGNFPGRFSGRQFSNSRSEMNVSTLELGDSALYLCASSADREDYGYTFGSGTRLTVV.

This clonotype was counted only a few times. The rearrangement links TRBV24-1 to TRBJ2-6, with D maybe TRBD2 (5 bases). The CDR3 covers 15 residues. Per the germline V gene, CDR1 is KGHDR and CDR2 is SFDVKD. Trimming shortened V by 3 bases and J by 3 bases, and 8 bases separated the two germline ends. The CDR3 loop reads CATSDRGSGANVLTF. The CDR3 DNA reads TGTGCCACCAGTGATAGAGGGAGTGGGGCCAACGTCCTGACTTTC.

Many counts were recorded for this clonotype. The CDR3 does not close with the conserved phenylalanine or tryptophan, likely indicating a read error. The limits of the CDR3 on the DNA are not certain, so only TCRdb's listed CDR3 is given. The chain uses TRBV6-5 and TRBJ2-1; TRBD1 was called by the table and not checked on the DNA. The CDR3 sequence runs 10 residues, both termini included. CDR1 is MNHEY and CDR2 is SVGAGI in the germline V gene. CDR3: CASSSSQPPP.

The J gene is TRBJ2-3, the V gene TRBV7-2; TRBD1 matches at 8 bases. Trimming at V came to 3 bases and at J to 4 bases, leaving 6 bases not matched to a gene. The CDR3 is made up of 15 amino acids. From germline, CDR1 is SGHTA and CDR2 FQGNSA. The CDR3 sequence: CASSFDRGTADTQYF. The CDR3, as DNA: TGTGCCAGCAGCTTTGACAGGGGTACTGCAGATACGCAGTATTTT.

This clonotype was observed at least ten times. The rearrangement joins TRBV5-1 to TRBJ2-5, with unresolved D. In germline, CDR1 is SGHRS, CDR2 YFSETQ. V was pared by 1 base and J by 4 bases, with 11 bases between. CDR3 length: 14 amino acids. CDR3 nucleotides: TGCGCCAGCAGCTTGTTTGGGGTTGGAGAGACCCAGTACTTC. As protein: CASSLFGVGETQYF.

There are many counts of this clonotype. This chain connects TRBV7-9 to TRBJ2-3; TRBD1 matches at 10 bases. CDR1 is SEHNR, CDR2 FQNEAQ, per germline (reference sequence). The V segment lost 7 bases and the J segment 3 bases; nucleotides outside the gene matches: 10. The CDR3 covers 16 residues. CDR3 region: CASIHLGGQGTDTQYF. CDR3 in DNA: TGTGCCAGCATCCACCTCGGGGGACAGGGGACAGATACGCAGTATTTT.

This clonotype was counted ten times or more. The CDR3 sequence is CASSQEPRPGELFF. The CDR3 nucleotides read TGCGCCAGCAGCCAAGAGCCTAGGCCCGGGGAGCTGTTTTTT. The chain carries TRBV4-3 and TRBJ2-2; no definite D call. This CDR3 is 14 amino acids long. CDR1 is LGHNA, CDR2 YSLEER, per germline. The V and J ends lost 0 bases and 6 bases respectively, with 8 bases between them.